Sequencing of this T cell receptor (beta chain) was carried out in a study of chemoradiotherapy in HPV16-positive cancers. Study context: A couple of HPV16-positive patients' cells yielded candidate HPV-specific clones and common motifs. Study-wide findings and caveats: For HPV16-positive patients, expanding HPV-responsive T cells associated with longer recurrence-free survival. HPV-specific T cells were functionally defined from only a couple of HPV16-positive patients. Candidate HPV-specific clones and E7-related TCR motifs grew in tumor during treatment.

Repertoires were generated with immunoSEQ multiplex PCR, while TCRdb's copy carries only in-frame clones and drops some. Here the sample spans approximately 2,500 clones, over 75% being singletons. In the case of this clone: The antigen is unknown.

The trim removed 7 bases at V and 1 base at J, leaving 6 bases unmatched. Germline V gene data show CDR1 as MNHEY and CDR2 as SMNVEV (reference sequence). The CDR3 has 14 residues. The sequencing used tumor tissue, collected from a patient who underwent chemoradiotherapy. The V call is TRBV27, the J call TRBJ2-5; 7 bases match TRBD2. This clonotype was sampled from a human donor with HPV-associated anogenital cancer. The CDR3 region has the DNA TGTGCCAGCACCCACAGCGGGGCCCAAGAGACCCAGTACTTC. Translation: CASTHSGAQETQYF.